This T cell receptor beta chain is from a study of beta chain features in type 1 diabetes. As for the study in general: Healthy donors resembled patients in age, gender and cell yields.

V gave up 3 bases and J gave up 4 bases; unmatched junction bases: 5. The germline CDR1 and CDR2 sequences are SQVTM and ANQGSEA. This CDR3 contains 13 residues. Staining for CD45RO/CCR7/CD25/CD127/CD95/CD27 allowed sorting of CD4+ naive, central memory, regulatory and stem cell-like memory cells. Study-level points and caveats: Shorter templates might be favored by PCR, and equally so in patients and in controls. Across all four CD4+ subsets, people with type 1 diabetes showed modestly shorter TCRB CDR3s. Sampled from patients, naive, central memory and Treg TCRB repertoires appeared more similar than those sampled from healthy donors.

For this clone: Its antigen is currently unknown.

Expressed TCRB transcripts were sequenced, since all the RNA that had been isolated was reverse transcribed. The table came from immunoSEQ multiplex PCR; TCRdb's copy has only in-frame clones and leaves some out. The table shows some 370,000 clones, with roughly a tenth occurring only once. Material for sequencing was central memory CD4+ T cells from blood. The chain has TRBV29-1 and TRBJ2-5; 7 positions match TRBD1. The TCR was taken from a man between 25 and 39 years old with type 1 diabetes. The CDR3 DNA sequence: TGCAGCGTTGACGGAACAGGGGTAGAGACCCAGTACTTC. It translates to CSVDGTGVETQYF.